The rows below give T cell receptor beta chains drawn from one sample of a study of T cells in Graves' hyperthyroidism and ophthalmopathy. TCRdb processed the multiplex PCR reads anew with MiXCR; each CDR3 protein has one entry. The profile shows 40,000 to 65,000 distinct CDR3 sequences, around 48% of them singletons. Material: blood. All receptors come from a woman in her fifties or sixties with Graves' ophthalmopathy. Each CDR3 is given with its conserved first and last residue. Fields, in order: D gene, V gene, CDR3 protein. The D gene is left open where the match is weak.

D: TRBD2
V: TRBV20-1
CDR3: CSASDGSGTSGYNEQFF

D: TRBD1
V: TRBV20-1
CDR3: CSASPRGRNIQYF

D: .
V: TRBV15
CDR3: CATSERTGGASNQPQHF

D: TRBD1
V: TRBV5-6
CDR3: CASSAGTGDMGDYEQYF

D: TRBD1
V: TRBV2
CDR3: CASTDRGSYEQYF

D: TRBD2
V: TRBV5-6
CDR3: CASSLENPTSGPLSYNEQFF

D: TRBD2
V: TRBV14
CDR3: CASSPWTSGSRPYEQYF

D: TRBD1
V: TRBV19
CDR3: CASNTGASDTIYF

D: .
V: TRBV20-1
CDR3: CSARVRETANTEAFF

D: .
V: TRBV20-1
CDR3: CSQGTLVETQYF

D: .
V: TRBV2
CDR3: CASSDSRTDTQYF

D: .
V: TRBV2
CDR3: CASSLSPGSDYGYTF

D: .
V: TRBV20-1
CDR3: CSASRSNYGYTF

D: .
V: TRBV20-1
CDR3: CSARQGGNYEQFF

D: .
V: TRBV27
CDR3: CASSLRGGAEVTDTQYF

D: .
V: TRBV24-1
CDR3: CATSSAGYGYTF

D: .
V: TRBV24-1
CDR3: CATSEDYTDTQYF

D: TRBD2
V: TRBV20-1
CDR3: CSASELAGSADTQYF